These 28 T cell receptor beta chains were sequenced from one sample in a study of T-cell reconstitution after alpha-beta-depleted transplantation in children. The TCRbeta library was prepared with unique molecular identifiers. TCRdb used MiXCR to reprocess the PCR reads, holding one entry per CDR3 protein. The sample yields 350,000 to 500,000 distinct CDR3 sequences, 43% seen once. The sample was PBMCs, taken before TCRalphabeta/CD19-depleted stem cell transplant. The receptors originated from a girl under 10 years old with aplastic anemia, due to receive a stem cell transplant.

The chain combines TRBV27 with TRBJ2-5, with D uncertain. The ends were cut back, 5 bases at V and 2 bases at J, with 15 bases in the middle. CDR1 and CDR2 from the germline V gene are MNHEY and SMNVEV (reference sequence). The CDR3 has 15 amino acids. The CDR3 sequence: CASSARADRQETQYF. In DNA, the CDR3 is TGTGCCAGCAGTGCACGCGCGGACCGACAAGAGACCCAGTACTTC.

The chain carries TRBV5-1 and TRBJ1-1; D gene ambiguous. CDR3 length: 13 amino acids. V lost 1 base, J lost 4 bases, and 8 bases lay in between. Germline V lookup: CDR1 SGHRS, CDR2 YFSETQ. CDR3 nucleotides: TGCGCCAGCAGCTTGACAGCACCCACTGAAGCTTTCTTT. Its protein is CASSLTAPTEAFF.

V is TRBV20-1 and J is TRBJ2-1; TRBD1 aligns across 9 bases. Looked up from germline, CDR1 is DFQATT and CDR2 is SNEGSKA (reference sequence). After removal of 8 bases from V and 3 bases from J, the junction contained 8 bases not matched to a gene. The CDR3 is 14 residues long. Here the CDR3 reads CSSLGTGSYNEQFF. The CDR3 bases are TGCAGTTCCTTGGGGACAGGGAGCTACAATGAGCAGTTCTTC.

For the CDR3, the DNA is TGTGCCAGCACCTCAGGTGGGGCGGAGGACAATGAGCAGTTCTTC. It yields the protein CASTSGGAEDNEQFF. This rearrangement joins TRBV5-5 to TRBJ2-1; D might be TRBD1 or TRBD2, each matching 5 bases. Per germline, CDR1 SGHKS and CDR2 YYEKEE (reference sequence). The CDR3 sequence is 15 residues long. Trimming took off 6 bases at V and 5 bases at J, with 18 bases between the two ends.

J is TRBJ1-1 and V is TRBV20-1; tentative D call: TRBD1 (6 bases). The germline CDR1 and CDR2 sequences are DFQATT and SNEGSKA (reference sequence). The CDR3 covers 11 residues. The ends were cut back, 6 bases at V and 7 bases at J, with 12 bases in the middle. The CDR3 reads CSATKDSEAFF. The CDR3 DNA sequence: TGCAGTGCCACTAAGGACAGTGAAGCTTTCTTT.

This clonotype was counted only a few times. Here the CDR3 reads CASSRDSGNQPQHF. In DNA, the CDR3 is TGTGCCAGCAGCCGGGACAGTGGCAATCAGCCCCAGCATTTT. J is TRBJ1-5 and V is TRBV3-1; 7 positions match TRBD1. Looked up from germline, CDR1 is LGHDT and CDR2 is YNNKEL (reference sequence). The V gene end was trimmed by 4 bases and the J gene end by 2 bases; junction bases not matched to a gene: 2. The CDR3 is made up of 14 amino acids.

The rearrangement uses TRBV5-1 and TRBJ2-3, with no clear D. CDR3 length equals 13 residues. CDR1 and CDR2 from the germline V gene are SGHRS and YFSETQ. Deletions cut 2 bases from V and 6 bases from J, with 10 bases between. The CDR3 here is CASSLRSSDTQYF. DNA for the CDR3: TGCGCCAGCAGCTTACGGTCTTCGGATACGCAGTATTTT.

V and J are TRBV12-3 or TRBV12-4 and TRBJ2-7; D not certain. There are 13 residues in the CDR3. V dropped 2 bases and J dropped 1 base, with 6 bases sitting between them. CDR3 coding DNA: TGTGCCAGCAGTTTATTAGTTTCCTACGAGCAGTACTTC. Protein: CASSLLVSYEQYF.

This clonotype was seen ten or more times. This chain joins TRBV20-1 and TRBJ1-1, with D tentatively TRBD1 (5 bases). Per the germline V gene, CDR1 is DFQATT and CDR2 is SNEGSKA (reference sequence). Trimming left V 3 bases short and J 0 bases short, with 8 bases between. The CDR3 totals 13 residues. For the CDR3, the DNA is TGCAGTGCTAGTCGGGGGATGAACACTGAAGCTTTCTTT. Translating gives CSASRGMNTEAFF.

J is TRBJ1-1 and V is TRBV20-1, with 7 bases identical to TRBD1. Trimming removed 3 bases from V and 5 bases from J; junction bases left unmatched: 6. Germline assignment: CDR1 DFQATT and CDR2 SNEGSKA (reference sequence). CDR3 length: 13 residues. DNA of the CDR3: TGCAGTGCTAGGGAGACAGGGAGGACTGAAGCTTTCTTT. Translation: CSARETGRTEAFF.

The rearrangement links TRBV20-1 to TRBJ2-1; possible D gene TRBD2, 7 bases. The V end was cut by 3 bases, the J end by 8 bases, with 23 bases between. The CDR3 is 16 amino acids. Germline-derived CDR1 and CDR2 are DFQATT and SNEGSKA (reference sequence). CDR3 DNA: TGCAGTGCTAGGACCATAGCGGGTAGGGGGTGGGATGAGCAGTTCTTC. Encoded protein: CSARTIAGRGWDEQFF.

V usage is TRBV20-1 and J usage is TRBJ2-7; 7 nucleotides match TRBD2. V trimming: 3 bases; J trimming: 3 bases; junction bases outside the gene matches: 5. The CDR3 runs to 13 residues. Germline loops: CDR1 DFQATT, CDR2 SNEGSKA (reference sequence). CDR3 DNA sequence: TGCAGTGCTAGGAGCGGGATTGACTACGAGCAGTACTTC. Its translation is CSARSGIDYEQYF.

This clonotype was detected only a few times. This sequence joins TRBV20-1 and TRBJ2-1; possibly TRBD2 for D (6 bases). Trimming took off 4 bases at V and 0 bases at J, with 19 bases between the two ends. The CDR3 runs to 17 residues. CDR1 DFQATT and CDR2 SNEGSKA come from the germline V gene (reference sequence). DNA for the CDR3: TGCAGTGCTATAGGACTACGGTTCCGACGCTCCTACAATGAGCAGTTCTTC. Translated: CSAIGLRFRRSYNEQFF.

Note on this clonotype: A much larger clone lies a single base off, so this may be a read error. The chain couples TRBV5-1 to TRBJ1-2; D gene ambiguous. The CDR3 has 17 residues. V was pared by 0 bases and J by 8 bases, with 23 bases between. Germline CDR1 SGHRS, CDR2 YFSETQ. CDR3 protein: CASSLGPKGMGGRGYTF. CDR3 nucleotide sequence: TGCGCCAGCAGCTTGGGACCAAAAGGGATGGGTGGACGCGGCTACACCTTC.

This clonotype has a handful of counts. The chain has TRBV6-1 and TRBJ2-1, with 11 bases that match TRBD2. The CDR3 runs to 18 residues. The germline V gene encodes CDR1 MNHNS and CDR2 SASEGT. V dropped 5 bases and J dropped 5; count of bases not matched to a gene: 14. The CDR3 bases are TGTGCCAGCAGTCGACCGACTAGCGGGGAAAACCCTCACAATGAGCAGTTCTTC. Translation: CASSRPTSGENPHNEQFF.

The sample holds a few counts of this clonotype. The CDR3 coding sequence is TGTGCCAGCTCCGACCCCGGGTTACGGGGCTACACCTTC. Its translation is CASSDPGLRGYTF. The chain carries TRBV18 and TRBJ1-2; D is undetermined. The germline CDR1 and CDR2 sequences are KGHSH and LQKENI. This CDR3 is 13 amino acids long. The ends were cut back, 6 bases at V and 8 bases at J, with 16 bases in the middle. Using reference TRBV18 and TRBJ1-2 for the parts outside the CDR3, the full variable domain is NAGVMQNPRHLVRRRGQEARLRCSPMKGHSHVYWYRQLPEEGLKFMVYLQKENIIDESGMPKERFSAEFPKEGPSILRIQQVVRGDSAAYFCASSDPGLRGYTFGSGTRLTVV.

The chain is built from TRBV20-1 and TRBJ1-4; 8 nucleotides agree with TRBD1. V shed 3 bases, J shed 5 bases, and the junction held 11 bases outside the gene matches. CDR1 is DFQATT, CDR2 SNEGSKA, per germline (reference sequence). This CDR3 comprises 16 residues. CDR3 residues: CSASARGTGFNEKLFF. The CDR3 nucleotides read TGCAGTGCTAGCGCTAGGGGGACAGGATTCAATGAAAAACTGTTTTTT.

The chain employs TRBV2 and TRBJ2-4; possible D gene TRBD1, 5 bases. Germline loops: CDR1 SNHLY, CDR2 FYNNEI. Trimming shortened V by 7 bases and J by 1 base, and 8 bases separated the two germline ends. The CDR3 sequence is 13 residues long. CDR3 region: CASTRAAKNIQYF. DNA for the CDR3: TGTGCCAGCACCAGGGCCGCCAAAAACATTCAGTACTTC. The full variable domain, with the rest looked up from reference TRBV2 and TRBJ2-4, is EPEVTQTPSHQVTQMGQEVILRCVPISNHLYFYWYRQILGQKVEFLVSFYNNEISEKSEIFDDQFSVERPDGSNFTLKIRSTKLEDSAMYFCASTRAAKNIQYFGAGTRLSVL.

The chain links TRBV28 to TRBJ1-1; 8 bases are shared with TRBD1. This CDR3 contains 16 residues. Germline loops: CDR1 MDHEN, CDR2 SYDVKM. V shed 1 base and J 1 base; nucleotides not matched to a gene: 5. In DNA form, the CDR3 reads TGTGCCAGCAGTTTATACCAGGGGGCGCGGAACACTGAAGCTTTCTTT. Translated: CASSLYQGARNTEAFF.

The sample holds many counts of this clonotype. J is TRBJ1-5 and V is TRBV20-1, with 10 nucleotides matching TRBD1. Losses at the gene ends were 2 bases for V and 4 bases for J; bases not matched to a gene: 5. Per the germline V gene, CDR1 is DFQATT and CDR2 is SNEGSKA (reference sequence). The CDR3 loop spans 15 amino acids. CDR3 nucleotides: TGCAGTGCTAGATTGACAGGGGGCGCGAATCAGCCCCAGCATTTT. Translation gives CSARLTGGANQPQHF.

This clonotype was found many times. The chain carries TRBV7-2 and TRBJ2-4; the match to TRBD2 covers 11 bases. The germline V gene encodes CDR1 SGHTA and CDR2 FQGNSA. The CDR3 sequence is 16 residues long. V lost 5 bases and J lost 0; bases outside the gene matches: 3. Written as DNA, the CDR3 is TGTGCCAGCAGCGAAGGACTAGCGGGAGCCAAAAACATTCAGTACTTC. Amino acids: CASSEGLAGAKNIQYF. Variable domain in full (rest from reference TRBV7-2 and TRBJ2-4): GAGVSQSPSNKVTEKGKDVELRCDPISGHTALYWYRQSLGQGLEFLIYFQGNSAPDKSGLPSDRFSAERTGGSVSTLTIQRTQQEDSAVYLCASSEGLAGAKNIQYFGAGTRLSVL.

This clonotype was seen only once. Being one base from a much bigger clone, this may be a read error. This sequence joins TRBV12-3 or TRBV12-4 and TRBJ2-2, with D perhaps TRBD1 or TRBD2 (5 bases each). Trimming cost V 2 bases and J 8 bases, with 15 bases left between them. CDR3 length equals 15 residues. The CDR3 loop reads CASSLPPTGTGELFF. DNA of the CDR3: TGTGCCAGCAGTTTACCCCCTACCGGGACGGGGGAGCTGTTTTTT.

This clonotype has at least ten counts. The genes are TRBV28 and TRBJ2-7, with 7 bases matching TRBD2. The CDR3 is 15 residues long. Per germline, CDR1 MDHEN and CDR2 SYDVKM. The V segment lost 2 bases and the J segment 1 base; nucleotides outside the gene matches: 5. The DNA of the CDR3 is TGTGCCAGCAGTTTACCCGGGGGGAGGTCCTACGAGCAGTACTTC. It translates to CASSLPGGRSYEQYF. Full variable domain (outside the CDR3, taken from reference TRBV28 and TRBJ2-7): DVKVTQSSRYLVKRTGEKVFLECVQDMDHENMFWYRQDPGLGLRLIYFSYDVKMKEKGDIPEGYSVSREKKERFSLILESASTNQTSMYLCASSLPGGRSYEQYFGPGTRLTVT.

This clonotype was observed a few times. This sequence joins TRBV12-3 or TRBV12-4 and TRBJ1-2, with D tentatively TRBD1 (5 bases). V was cut by 2 bases and J by 8 bases, with 12 bases left in between. The CDR3 length is 13 residues. CDR3 nucleotides: TGTGCCAGCAGTTTATACGCAGGGTGGGGCTACACCTTC. Encoded protein: CASSLYAGWGYTF.

The CDR3 region is CASSLVDAQAFF. For the CDR3, the DNA is TGTGCCAGCAGCTTAGTGGACGCCCAAGCTTTCTTT. This sequence joins TRBV7-9 and TRBJ1-1; no definite D call. Trimming pared 1 base from V and 9 bases from J, leaving 9 bases between. The CDR3 is 12 amino acids. CDR1 and CDR2 (germline): SEHNR, FQNEAQ (reference sequence). Using reference TRBV7-9 and TRBJ1-1 for the parts outside the CDR3, the full variable domain is DTGVSQNPRHKITKRGQNVTFRCDPISEHNRLYWYRQTLGQGPEFLTYFQNEAQLEKSRLLSDRFSAERPKGSFSTLEIQRTEQGDSAMYLCASSLVDAQAFFGQGTRLTVV.

The chain links TRBV20-1 to TRBJ2-7; D is unresolved. CDR1 and CDR2 from the germline V gene are DFQATT and SNEGSKA (reference sequence). V was clipped by 3 bases and J by 2 bases, with 8 bases between them. This CDR3 contains 12 residues. The chain's CDR3 is CSASGRAYEQYF. For the CDR3, the DNA is TGCAGTGCTAGTGGACGAGCCTACGAGCAGTACTTC.

This clonotype was seen ten or more times. The gene calls are TRBV25-1 and TRBJ2-3, with 10 bases fitting TRBD1. CDR1 and CDR2 (germline): MGHDK, SYGVNS. The CDR3 spans 17 residues. V trimming: 3 bases; J trimming: 7 bases; junction bases outside the gene matches: 13. CDR3: CASSELGAADRGNTQYF. CDR3 in DNA: TGTGCCAGCAGTGAGCTAGGGGCAGCGGACAGGGGGAATACGCAGTATTTT.

This chain joins TRBV5-1 and TRBJ2-1, with 7 bases lining up with TRBD2. Germline CDR1 and CDR2: SGHRS and YFSETQ. V lost 0 bases, J lost 4 bases, and 7 bases stayed unmatched. The CDR3 consists of 16 residues. Written as DNA, the CDR3 is TGCGCCAGCAGCTTGGCCGTGCGGGGAGGGTACAATGAGCAGTTCTTC. Residues: CASSLAVRGGYNEQFF.